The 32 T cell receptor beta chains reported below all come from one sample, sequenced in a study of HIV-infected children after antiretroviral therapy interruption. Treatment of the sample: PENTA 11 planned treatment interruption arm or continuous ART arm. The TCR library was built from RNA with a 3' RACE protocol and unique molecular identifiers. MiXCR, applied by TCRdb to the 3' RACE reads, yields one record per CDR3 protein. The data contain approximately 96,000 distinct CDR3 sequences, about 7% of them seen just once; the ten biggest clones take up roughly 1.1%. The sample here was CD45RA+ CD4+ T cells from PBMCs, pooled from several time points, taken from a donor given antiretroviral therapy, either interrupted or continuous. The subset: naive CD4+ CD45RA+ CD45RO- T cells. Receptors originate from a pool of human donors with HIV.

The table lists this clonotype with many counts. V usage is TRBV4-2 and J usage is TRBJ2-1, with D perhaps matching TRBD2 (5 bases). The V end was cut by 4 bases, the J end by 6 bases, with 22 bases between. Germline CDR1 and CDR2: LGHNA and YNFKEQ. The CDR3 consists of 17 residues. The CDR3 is CASSRGVVLSEGNEQFF. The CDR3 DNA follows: TGTGCCAGCAGCCGGGGAGTTGTCCTAAGCGAAGGCAATGAGCAGTTCTTC.

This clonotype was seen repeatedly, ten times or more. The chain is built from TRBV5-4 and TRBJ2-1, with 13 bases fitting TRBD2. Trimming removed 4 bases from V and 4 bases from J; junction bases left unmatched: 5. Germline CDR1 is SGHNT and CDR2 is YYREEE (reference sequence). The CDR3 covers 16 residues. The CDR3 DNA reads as TGTGCCAGCAGCCCCGGGACTAGCGGGGCGTACAATGAGCAGTTCTTC. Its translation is CASSPGTSGAYNEQFF.

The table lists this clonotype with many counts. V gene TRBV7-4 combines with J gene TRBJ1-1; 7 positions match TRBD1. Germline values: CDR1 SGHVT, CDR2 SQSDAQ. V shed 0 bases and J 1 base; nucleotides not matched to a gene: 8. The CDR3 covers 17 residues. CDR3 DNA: TGTGCCAGCAGCTTAGCGATGCAGGGACAGAAGAACACTGAAGCTTTCTTT. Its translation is CASSLAMQGQKNTEAFF.

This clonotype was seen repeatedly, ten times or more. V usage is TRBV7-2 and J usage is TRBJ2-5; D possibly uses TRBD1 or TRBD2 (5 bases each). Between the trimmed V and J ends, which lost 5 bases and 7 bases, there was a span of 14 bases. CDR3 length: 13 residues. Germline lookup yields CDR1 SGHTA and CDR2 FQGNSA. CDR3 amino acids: CASSRDPGMTQYF. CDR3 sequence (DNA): TGTGCCAGCAGCCGGGACCCGGGTATGACCCAGTACTTC.

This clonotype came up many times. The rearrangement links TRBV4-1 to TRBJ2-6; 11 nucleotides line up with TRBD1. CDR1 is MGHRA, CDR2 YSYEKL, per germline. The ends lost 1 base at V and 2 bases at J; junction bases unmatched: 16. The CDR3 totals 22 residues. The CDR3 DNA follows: TGCGCCAGCAGCCAAGCCATCCTCCGGGACAGGGGGGAGAATGCTGGGGCCAACGTCCTGACTTTC. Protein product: CASSQAILRDRGENAGANVLTF.

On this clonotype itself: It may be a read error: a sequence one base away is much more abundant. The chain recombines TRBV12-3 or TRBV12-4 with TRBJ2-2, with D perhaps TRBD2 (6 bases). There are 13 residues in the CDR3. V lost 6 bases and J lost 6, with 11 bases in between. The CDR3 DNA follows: TGTGCCAGCAGGTCGGGAGCCGCCGGGGAGCTGTTTTTT. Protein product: CASRSGAAGELFF.

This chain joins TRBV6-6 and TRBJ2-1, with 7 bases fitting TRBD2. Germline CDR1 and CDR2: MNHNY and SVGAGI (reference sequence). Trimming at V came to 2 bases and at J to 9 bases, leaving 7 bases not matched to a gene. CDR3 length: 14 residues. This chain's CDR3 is CASSYRAGEGEQFF. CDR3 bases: TGTGCCAGCAGTTACCGGGCGGGGGAGGGTGAGCAGTTCTTC.

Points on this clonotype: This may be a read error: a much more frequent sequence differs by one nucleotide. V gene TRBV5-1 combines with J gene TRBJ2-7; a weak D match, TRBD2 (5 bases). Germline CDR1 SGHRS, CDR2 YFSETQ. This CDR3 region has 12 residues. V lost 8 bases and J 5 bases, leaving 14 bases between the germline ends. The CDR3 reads CARSGASHEQYF. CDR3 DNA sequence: TGCGCCAGAAGCGGTGCTTCTCACGAGCAGTACTTC.

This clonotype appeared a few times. CDR3 protein: CASSPRDRGKGYTF. Here the CDR3 DNA reads TGTGCCAGCAGTCCTAGGGACAGGGGGAAAGGCTACACCTTC. The genes are TRBV12-3 or TRBV12-4 and TRBJ1-2, with 11 bases lining up with TRBD1. This CDR3 is 14 amino acids long. With 5 bases clipped from V and 8 bases from J, the junction kept 7 bases outside the gene matches.

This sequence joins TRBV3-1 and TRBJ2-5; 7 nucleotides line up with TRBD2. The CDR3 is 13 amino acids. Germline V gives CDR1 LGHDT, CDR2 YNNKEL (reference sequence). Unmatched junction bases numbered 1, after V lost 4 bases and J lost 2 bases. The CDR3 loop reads CASSPSGQETQYF. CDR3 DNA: TGTGCCAGCAGCCCTAGCGGACAAGAGACCCAGTACTTC.

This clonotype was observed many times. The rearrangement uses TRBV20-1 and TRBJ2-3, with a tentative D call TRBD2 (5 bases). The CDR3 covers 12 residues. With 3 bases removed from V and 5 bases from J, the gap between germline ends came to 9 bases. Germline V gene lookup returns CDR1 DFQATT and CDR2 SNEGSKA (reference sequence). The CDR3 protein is CSARGRRDTQYF. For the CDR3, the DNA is TGCAGTGCTAGGGGGAGACGAGATACGCAGTATTTT.

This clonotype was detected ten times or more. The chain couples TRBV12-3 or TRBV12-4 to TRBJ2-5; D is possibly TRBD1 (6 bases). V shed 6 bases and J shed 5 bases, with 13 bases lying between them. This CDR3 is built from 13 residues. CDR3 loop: CASSKGGWETQYF. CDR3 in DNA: TGTGCCAGCAGCAAAGGGGGTTGGGAGACCCAGTACTTC.

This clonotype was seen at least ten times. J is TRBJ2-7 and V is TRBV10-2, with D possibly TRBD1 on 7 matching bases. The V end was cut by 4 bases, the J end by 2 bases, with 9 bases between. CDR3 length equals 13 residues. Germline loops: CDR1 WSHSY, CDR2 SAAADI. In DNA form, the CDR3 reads TGCGCCAGCAGTGTCAGGGGGGCCTACGAGCAGTACTTC. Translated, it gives CASSVRGAYEQYF.

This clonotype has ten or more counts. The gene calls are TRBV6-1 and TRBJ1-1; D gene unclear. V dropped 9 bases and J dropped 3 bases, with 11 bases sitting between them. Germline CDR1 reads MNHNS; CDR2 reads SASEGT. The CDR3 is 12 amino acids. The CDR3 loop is CASLWSDTEAFF. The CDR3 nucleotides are TGTGCCAGTCTCTGGTCGGACACTGAAGCTTTCTTT.

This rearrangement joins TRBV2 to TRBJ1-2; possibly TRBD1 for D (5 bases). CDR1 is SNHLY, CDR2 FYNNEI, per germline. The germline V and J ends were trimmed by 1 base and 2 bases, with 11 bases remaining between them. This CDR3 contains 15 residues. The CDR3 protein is CASSEGGTRNYGYTF. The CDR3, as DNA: TGTGCCAGCAGTGAAGGGGGCACCAGAAACTATGGCTACACCTTC.

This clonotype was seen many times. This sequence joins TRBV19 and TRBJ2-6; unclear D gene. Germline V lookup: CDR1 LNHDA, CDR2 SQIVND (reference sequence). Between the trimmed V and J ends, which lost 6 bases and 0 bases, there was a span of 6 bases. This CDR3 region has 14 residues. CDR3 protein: CASSPSSGANVLTF. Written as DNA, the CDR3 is TGTGCCAGTAGCCCCTCCTCTGGGGCCAACGTCCTGACTTTC.

The CDR3 loop is CASSQGVGAQPQHF. CDR3 nucleotide sequence: TGTGCCAGCAGCCAAGGGGTGGGGGCTCAGCCCCAGCATTTT. V is TRBV3-1 and J is TRBJ1-5; perhaps TRBD1 as D (6 bases). The germline V gene encodes CDR1 LGHDT and CDR2 YNNKEL (reference sequence). V shed 1 base and J shed 6 bases, with 10 bases lying between them. The CDR3 is made up of 14 amino acids. Filled out from reference TRBV3-1 and TRBJ1-5, the complete variable domain reads DTAVSQTPKYLVTQMGNDKSIKCEQNLGHDTMYWYKQDSKKFLKIMFSYNNKELIINETVPNRFSPKSPDKAHLNLHINSLELGDSAVYFCASSQGVGAQPQHFGDGTRLSIL.

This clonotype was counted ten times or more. The CDR3 DNA reads TGTGCCAGCAGTTTTCGTGTCGGGGGAACTGGGGCCAACGTCCTGACTTTC. Protein product: CASSFRVGGTGANVLTF. The chain links TRBV27 to TRBJ2-6; possible D gene TRBD2, 6 bases. This CDR3 comprises 17 residues. Germline V gene sequence: CDR1 MNHEY, CDR2 SMNVEV (reference sequence). The germline V and J ends were trimmed by 3 bases and 2 bases, with 14 bases remaining between them.

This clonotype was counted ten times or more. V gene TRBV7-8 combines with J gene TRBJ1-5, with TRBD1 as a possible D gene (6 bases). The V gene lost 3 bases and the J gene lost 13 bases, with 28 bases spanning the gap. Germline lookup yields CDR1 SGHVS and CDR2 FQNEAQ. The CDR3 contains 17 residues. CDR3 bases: TGTGCCAGCAGCTTCGAGACAGGAACCCTTTCGAGGGTTCCTCAGCATTTT. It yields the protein CASSFETGTLSRVPQHF.

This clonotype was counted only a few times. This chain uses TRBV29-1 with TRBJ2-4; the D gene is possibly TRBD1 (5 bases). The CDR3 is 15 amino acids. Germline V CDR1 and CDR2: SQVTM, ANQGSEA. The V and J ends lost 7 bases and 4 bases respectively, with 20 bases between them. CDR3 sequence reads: CSALTQGALKNIQYF. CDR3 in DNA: TGCAGCGCCCTCACCCAGGGCGCCTTGAAAAACATTCAGTACTTC.

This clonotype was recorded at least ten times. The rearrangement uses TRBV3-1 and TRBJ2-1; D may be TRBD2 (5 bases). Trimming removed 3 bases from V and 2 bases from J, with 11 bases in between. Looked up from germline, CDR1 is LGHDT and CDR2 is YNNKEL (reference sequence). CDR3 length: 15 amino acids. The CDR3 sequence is CASSHASGTYNEQFF. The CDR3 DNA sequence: TGTGCCAGCAGCCATGCCAGCGGTACCTACAATGAGCAGTTCTTC.

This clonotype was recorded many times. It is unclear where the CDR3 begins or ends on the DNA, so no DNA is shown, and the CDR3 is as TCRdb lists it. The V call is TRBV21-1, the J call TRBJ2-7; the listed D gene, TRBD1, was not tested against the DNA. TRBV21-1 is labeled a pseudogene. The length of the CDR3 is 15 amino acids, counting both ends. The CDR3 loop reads CASSKVGTGTCEQYF.

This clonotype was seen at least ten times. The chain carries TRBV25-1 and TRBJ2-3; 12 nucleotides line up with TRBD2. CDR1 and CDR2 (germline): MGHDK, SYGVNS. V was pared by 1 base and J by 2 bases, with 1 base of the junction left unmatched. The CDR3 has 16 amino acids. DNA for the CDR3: TGTGCCAGCAGTGAATCTAGCGGGGGGGCCACAGATACGCAGTATTTT. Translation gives CASSESSGGATDTQYF.

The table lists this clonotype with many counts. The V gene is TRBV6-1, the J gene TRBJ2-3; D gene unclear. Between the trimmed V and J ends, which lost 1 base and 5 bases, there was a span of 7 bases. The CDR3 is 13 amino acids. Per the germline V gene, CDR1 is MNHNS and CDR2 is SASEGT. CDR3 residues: CASSEVWQDTQYF. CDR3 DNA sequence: TGTGCCAGCAGTGAAGTCTGGCAAGATACGCAGTATTTT.

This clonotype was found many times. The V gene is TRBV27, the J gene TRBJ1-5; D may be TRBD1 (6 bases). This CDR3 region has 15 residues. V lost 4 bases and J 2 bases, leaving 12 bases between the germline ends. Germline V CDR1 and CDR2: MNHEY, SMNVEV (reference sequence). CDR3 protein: CASSSTGSGNQPQHF. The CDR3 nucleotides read TGTGCCAGCAGTTCTACAGGGTCGGGCAATCAGCCCCAGCATTTT.

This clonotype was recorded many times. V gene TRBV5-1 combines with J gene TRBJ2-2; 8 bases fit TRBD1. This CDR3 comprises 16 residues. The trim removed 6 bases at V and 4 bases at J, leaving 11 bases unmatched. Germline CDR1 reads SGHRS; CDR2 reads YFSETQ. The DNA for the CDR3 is TGCGCCAGCAACCTTGCCGGGACAGGAGGCACCGGGGAGCTGTTTTTT. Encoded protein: CASNLAGTGGTGELFF.

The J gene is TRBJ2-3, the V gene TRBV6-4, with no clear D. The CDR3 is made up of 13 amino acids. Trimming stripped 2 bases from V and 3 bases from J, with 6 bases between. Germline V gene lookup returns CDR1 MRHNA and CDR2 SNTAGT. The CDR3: CASSDGVTDTQYF. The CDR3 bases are TGTGCCAGCAGTGACGGGGTTACAGATACGCAGTATTTT.

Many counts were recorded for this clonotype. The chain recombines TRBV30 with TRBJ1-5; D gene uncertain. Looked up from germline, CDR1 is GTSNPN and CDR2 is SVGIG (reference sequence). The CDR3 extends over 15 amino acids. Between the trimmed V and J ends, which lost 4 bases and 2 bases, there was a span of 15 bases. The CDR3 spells CAWTPSGWGNQPQHF. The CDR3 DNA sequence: TGTGCCTGGACCCCATCAGGTTGGGGCAATCAGCCCCAGCATTTT.

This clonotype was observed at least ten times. CDR3 bases: TGTGCCAGCAGTGTCCACCGGGACAGGGGCAATGAGCAGTTCTTC. Its translation is CASSVHRDRGNEQFF. This sequence joins TRBV6-5 and TRBJ2-1; 10 bases line up with TRBD1. Germline V gene data show CDR1 as MNHEY and CDR2 as SVGAGI. The V and J ends lost 5 bases and 6 bases, in that order; junction bases with no gene match: 7. The CDR3 loop spans 15 amino acids.

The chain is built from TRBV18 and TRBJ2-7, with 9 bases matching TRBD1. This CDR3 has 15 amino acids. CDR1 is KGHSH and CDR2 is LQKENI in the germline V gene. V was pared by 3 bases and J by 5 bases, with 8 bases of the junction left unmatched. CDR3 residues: CASSPMGTGTNEQYF. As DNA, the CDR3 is TGTGCCAGCTCACCCATGGGGACAGGGACGAACGAGCAGTACTTC.

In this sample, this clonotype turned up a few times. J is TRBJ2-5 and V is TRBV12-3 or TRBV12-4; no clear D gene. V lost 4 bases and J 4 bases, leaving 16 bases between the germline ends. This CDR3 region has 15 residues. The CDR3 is CASSSPSGGRETQYF. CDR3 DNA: TGTGCCAGCAGTTCCCCGTCGGGTGGACGAGAGACCCAGTACTTC.

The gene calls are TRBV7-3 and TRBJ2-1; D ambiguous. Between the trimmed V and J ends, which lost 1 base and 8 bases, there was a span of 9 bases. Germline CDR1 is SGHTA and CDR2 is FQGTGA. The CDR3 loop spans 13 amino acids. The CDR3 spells CASSLIGRDEQFF. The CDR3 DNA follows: TGTGCCAGCAGCTTAATTGGGCGTGATGAGCAGTTCTTC.